One and the same sample provided the 17 T cell receptor beta chains below, sequenced in a study of breast tumors, draining lymph nodes, adjacent tissues (dated by TCRdb to 2016 to 2017). Receptor amplification or capture employed multiplex PCR. The instrument was an Illumina HiSeq 2000. TCRdb cleaned the public reads at Q25 with fastp, built clones with MiXCR and kept in-frame beta chains. A single entry per CDR3 protein holds the most common genes and DNA from its merged rows. The sample table lists about 200,000 distinct CDR3 sequences, 34% of them with a count of one. The ten largest make up over 3.5% of the sample. Lymph node samples came from the axillary draining lymph nodes of breast cancer patients. Sequencing input: axillary lymph node tissue. The receptors were sampled from a female donor with breast cancer. Some clones in this sample may be carry-over from other donors' samples.

Many counts were recorded for this clonotype. The chain joins TRBV5-8 to TRBJ1-5; D may be TRBD1 (6 bases). This CDR3 is built from 13 residues. The ends were cut back, 4 bases at V and 7 bases at J, with 12 bases in the middle. Germline assignment: CDR1 SGHTS and CDR2 YDEGEE. This CDR3 reads CASSVGQRQPQHF. CDR3 DNA: TGTGCCAGCAGCGTGGGACAACGACAGCCCCAGCATTTT.

Concerning this clonotype: Since no conserved phenylalanine or tryptophan closes the CDR3, a read error is the likely cause. The chain carries TRBV7-6 and TRBJ2-3; possibly TRBD1 or TRBD2 for D (5 bases each). Germline V CDR1 and CDR2: SGHVS, FNYEAQ. Trimming cost V 5 bases and J 5 bases, with 14 bases left between them. The CDR3 contains 14 residues. This CDR3 reads CASSLMGEQDTQYL. In DNA, the CDR3 is TGTGCCAGCAGCCTAATGGGGGAACAAGATACGCAGTATCTT.

This clonotype was seen ten or more times. The gene calls are TRBV7-3 and TRBJ2-1; 9 bases match TRBD1. This CDR3 comprises 13 residues. Germline CDR1 reads SGHTA; CDR2 reads FQGTGA. J was trimmed by 9 bases and V by 5 bases; bases with no gene match: 5. The CDR3 nucleotides are TGTGCCAGCAGCCTGCGACAGGGGGGTGAGCAGTTCTTC. As protein: CASSLRQGGEQFF.

About this clonotype itself: A much larger clone differs from this one at a single base, so this may be a read error. The chain joins TRBV12-3 or TRBV12-4 to TRBJ1-5, with D possibly being TRBD1 (5 bases). Trimming took off 3 bases at V and 4 bases at J, with 13 bases between the two ends. This CDR3 comprises 15 residues. For the CDR3, the DNA is TGTGCCAGCAGTTTCTCGGCCGGGGGAAATCAGCCCCAGCATTTT. It is translated as CASSFSAGGNQPQHF.

The sample holds many counts of this clonotype. The rearrangement uses TRBV3-1 and TRBJ2-3, with TRBD2 as a possible D gene (6 bases). The germline V gene encodes CDR1 LGHDT and CDR2 YNNKEL (reference sequence). V was pared by 3 bases and J by 1 base, with 8 bases between. This CDR3 has 14 amino acids. The CDR3 DNA sequence: TGTGCCAGCAGCCAGGGGGGACGCACAGATACGCAGTATTTT. Protein sequence: CASSQGGRTDTQYF.

This clonotype showed up many times. V and J are TRBV6-5 and TRBJ1-6; D is possibly TRBD1 (6 bases). The CDR3 totals 16 residues. Trimming removed 2 bases at V and 5 bases at J, with 13 bases between. Per germline, CDR1 MNHEY and CDR2 SVGAGI. CDR3 coding DNA: TGTGCCAGCAGTTACGCCCGGACAGATAATAATTCACCCCTCCACTTT. As protein: CASSYARTDNNSPLHF.

This clonotype was observed many times. This chain uses TRBV7-9 with TRBJ2-1; D is perhaps TRBD1 or TRBD2 (6 bases each). Germline CDR1 SEHNR, CDR2 FQNEAQ (reference sequence). The CDR3 covers 15 residues. V was pared by 5 bases and J by 0 bases, with 11 bases between. The CDR3 region has the DNA TGTGCCAGCAGCCGAGGGGGGAGCTCCTACAATGAGCAGTTCTTC. It yields the protein CASSRGGSSYNEQFF.

About this clonotype itself: A much bigger clone sits one base away, suggesting this may be a read error. This rearrangement joins TRBV20-1 to TRBJ2-7; D possibly uses TRBD1 or TRBD2 (5 bases each). The CDR3 extends over 13 amino acids. CDR1 DFQATT and CDR2 SNEGSKA come from the germline V gene (reference sequence). The CDR3 region is CSAPPSGTYAQYF. CDR3 nucleotides: TGCAGTGCCCCACCATCGGGGACCTACGCGCAGTACTTC.

Turning to this clonotype: With a much larger clone just one base away, this may be a read error. This chain joins TRBV20-1 and TRBJ2-1; tentative D call: TRBD2 (6 bases). Germline V gene data show CDR1 as DFQATT and CDR2 as SNEGSKA (reference sequence). V was cut by 6 bases and J by 2 bases, with 14 bases left in between. This CDR3 region has 14 residues. In nucleotides, the CDR3 is TGCAGTGCCACCCTAGCGAGAGCCTACAATGAGCAGTTCTTC. Protein product: CSATLARAYNEQFF.

This clonotype was picked up many times. The J gene is TRBJ2-1, the V gene TRBV5-5; D possibly matches TRBD1 or TRBD2 (5 bases each). This CDR3 is 14 amino acids long. CDR1 is SGHKS, CDR2 YYEKEE, per germline (reference sequence). The V end was cut by 4 bases, the J end by 6 bases, with 14 bases between. CDR3 loop: CASSVGVGANEQFF. The CDR3 DNA sequence: TGTGCCAGCAGCGTCGGGGTAGGGGCCAATGAGCAGTTCTTC.

The sample holds a few counts of this clonotype. This may stem from a read error, because a much larger clone lies one nucleotide away. The chain has TRBV20-1 and TRBJ2-7, with no clear D. This CDR3 has 13 residues. Germline CDR1 reads DFQATT; CDR2 reads SNEGSKA (reference sequence). Trimming took off 1 base at V and 9 bases at J, with 16 bases between the two ends. CDR3 sequence: CSARATRSLAQYF. The CDR3 DNA follows: TGCAGTGCTAGAGCTACGAGAAGTCTCGCGCAGTACTTC.

The rearrangement links TRBV11-2 to TRBJ2-6, with D uncertain. Germline values: CDR1 SGHAT, CDR2 FQNNGV. V dropped 5 bases and J dropped 0 bases, with 11 bases sitting between them. The CDR3 is made up of 16 amino acids. The CDR3 loop is CASSQDSSSGANVLTF. DNA for the CDR3: TGTGCCAGCAGCCAAGACTCCAGCTCTGGGGCCAACGTCCTGACTTTC.

The chain carries TRBV19 and TRBJ1-3; D unclear. Germline V gene sequence: CDR1 LNHDA, CDR2 SQIVND (reference sequence). V was pared by 3 bases and J by 4 bases, with 7 bases between. This CDR3 has 13 residues. The CDR3 bases are TGTGCCAGTAGTATCGGCGGAGGAAACACCATATATTTT. It specifies CASSIGGGNTIYF.

V and J are TRBV6-6 and TRBJ2-3, with 9 bases that match TRBD1. Germline-derived CDR1 and CDR2 are MNHNY and SVGAGI (reference sequence). CDR3 length: 16 amino acids. The ends lost 5 bases at V and 0 bases at J; junction bases unmatched: 6. Written as DNA, the CDR3 is TGTGCCAGCAGTGGAAGGACAGGGGCTAGCACAGATACGCAGTATTTT. Its protein is CASSGRTGASTDTQYF.

For this clonotype: One base away lies a much larger clone, so this may be a sequencing read error. The rearrangement links TRBV14 to TRBJ1-2; D is undetermined. Germline CDR1 reads SGHDN; CDR2 reads FVKESK. CDR3 length: 15 residues. Here the CDR3 DNA reads TGTGCCAGCAGCCAAGAGGCCGGGAGCAACTATGGCTCCACCTTC. Its protein is CASSQEAGSNYGSTF.

This clonotype has at least ten counts. The chain carries TRBV24-1 and TRBJ1-5, with 7 bases identical to TRBD1. J lost 4 bases, V lost 3 bases, and 5 bases had no gene match. The CDR3 is 15 amino acids. Germline V gene sequence: CDR1 KGHDR, CDR2 SFDVKD. CDR3: CATSDGGRGNQPQHF. The CDR3 DNA reads TGTGCCACCAGTGATGGGGGCAGGGGGAATCAGCCCCAGCATTTT.

The chain joins TRBV24-1 to TRBJ2-3; 11 bases align to TRBD2. Trimming at V came to 5 bases and at J to 11 bases, leaving 17 bases not matched to a gene. Germline CDR1 KGHDR, CDR2 SFDVKD. The CDR3 consists of 17 residues. CDR3 region: CATSAYGTSGAQGVQYF. The CDR3 nucleotides read TGTGCCACCAGTGCCTACGGGACTAGCGGTGCACAGGGCGTGCAGTATTTT.